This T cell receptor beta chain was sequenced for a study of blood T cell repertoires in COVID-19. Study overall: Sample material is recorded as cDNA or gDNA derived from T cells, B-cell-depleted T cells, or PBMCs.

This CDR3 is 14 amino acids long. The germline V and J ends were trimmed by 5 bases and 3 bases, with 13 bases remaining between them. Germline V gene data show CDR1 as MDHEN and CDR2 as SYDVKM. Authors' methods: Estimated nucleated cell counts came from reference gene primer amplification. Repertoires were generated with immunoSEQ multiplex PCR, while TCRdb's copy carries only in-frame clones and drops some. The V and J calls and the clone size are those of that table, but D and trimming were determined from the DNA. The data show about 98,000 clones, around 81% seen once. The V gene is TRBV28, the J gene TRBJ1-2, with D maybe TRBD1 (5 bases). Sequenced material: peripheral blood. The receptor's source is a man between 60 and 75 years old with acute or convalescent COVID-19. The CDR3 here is CASSPGDRDYGYTF. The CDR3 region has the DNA TGTGCCAGCAGTCCGGGGGATAGAGACTATGGCTACACCTTC.